The next 21 T cell receptor beta chains were all read from a single sample in a study of T cell repertoires in aging, cancer and after chemotherapy. Rearranged V-D-J TRB sequences were amplified with a mixed TRB-A/B primer pool. TCRdb recomputed calls from the multiplex PCR reads with MiXCR, one row per CDR3 protein. The sample lists nearly 2,500 distinct CDR3 sequences; about a quarter were seen once. Peripheral blood genomic DNA, not sorted cells or RNA, was the template. Sequencing was done on a sample of blood. These receptors were collected from a human donor in good health.

This clonotype qualifies as medium-sized. The J gene is TRBJ2-2, the V gene TRBV7-9; D gene ambiguous. Germline CDR1 reads SEHNR; CDR2 reads FQNEAQ (reference sequence). With 1 base removed from V and 6 bases from J, the gap between germline ends came to 9 bases. The CDR3 is 14 residues long. The CDR3: CASSLGAVAGELFF. The CDR3, as DNA: TGTGCCAGCAGCTTAGGAGCCGTGGCCGGGGAGCTGTTTTTT.

This clonotype is medium-sized in the sample. This chain joins TRBV6-6 and TRBJ2-1; D unclear. Germline values: CDR1 MNHNY, CDR2 SVGAGI (reference sequence). Trimming removed 7 bases at V and 0 bases at J, with 10 bases between. This CDR3 region has 14 residues. CDR3 in amino acids: CASTEQSSYNEQFF. The CDR3, as DNA: TGTGCCAGCACCGAACAGAGCTCCTACAATGAGCAGTTCTTC.

This clonotype is labeled as medium-sized (0.01 to 0.1%). The J gene is TRBJ2-1, the V gene TRBV20-1; TRBD2 matches at 8 bases. This CDR3 has 14 amino acids. The germline V gene encodes CDR1 DFQATT and CDR2 SNEGSKA (reference sequence). Losses at the gene ends were 3 bases for V and 8 bases for J; bases not matched to a gene: 9. In DNA, the CDR3 is TGCAGTGCTAGGTTCTTCGGGGGGGCGGATGAGCAGTTCTTC. Encoded protein: CSARFFGGADEQFF.

Remarks on this clonotype: A read error may be the cause here, since a much bigger clone is one base away. The gene calls are TRBV6-2 or TRBV6-3 and TRBJ1-6; TRBD1 matches at 7 bases. The CDR3 runs to 14 residues. Germline-derived CDR1 and CDR2 are MNHEY and SVGEGT. The CDR3 spells CASSLTGVRSPLQF. CDR3 bases: TGTGCCAGCAGCCTCACAGGGGTTCGATCACCCCTCCAATTT.

Turning to this clonotype: This may be a read error: a much more frequent sequence differs by one nucleotide. This chain links TRBV10-3 with TRBJ1-5, with 8 bases matching TRBD1. Germline V CDR1 and CDR2: ENHRY, SYGVKD. This CDR3 has 15 residues. The CDR3 DNA sequence: TGTGCCATCAGCGGGGGACAGGCAAAAAATCGGCCCCAGCATTTT. Protein product: CAISGGQAKNRPQHF.

This clonotype ranks as medium-sized (0.01 to 0.1%). The J gene is TRBJ1-5, the V gene TRBV6-2 or TRBV6-3; 10 bases map to TRBD1. The J segment lost 6 bases and the V segment lost 4 bases, leaving 6 bases of the junction unmatched. This CDR3 has 15 residues. Per germline, CDR1 MNHEY and CDR2 SVGEGT. The CDR3 DNA is TGTGCCAGCAGTTTGACAGGGGGCAGGTTTCAGCCCCAGCATTTT. It specifies CASSLTGGRFQPQHF.

In its sample, this clonotype is medium-sized (0.01 to 0.1%). J is TRBJ1-5 and V is TRBV19, with D maybe TRBD1 (5 bases). V lost 0 bases, J lost 7 bases, and 10 bases lay in between. The CDR3 runs 14 residues. Germline lookup yields CDR1 LNHDA and CDR2 SQIVND (reference sequence). The DNA of the CDR3 is TGTGCCAGTAGTATAGATTTGACAGTCCAGCCCCAGCATTTT. Protein product: CASSIDLTVQPQHF.

In its sample, this clonotype ranks as medium-sized. The V call is TRBV7-6, the J call TRBJ2-5; TRBD2 matches at 9 bases. The CDR3 totals 16 residues. The J segment lost 1 base and the V segment lost 1 base, leaving 4 bases of the junction unmatched. Germline V CDR1 and CDR2: SGHVS, FNYEAQ. The CDR3 bases are TGTGCCAGCAGCTTAGTGGCGGGAGGGCCCCAAGAGACCCAGTACTTC. Translation: CASSLVAGGPQETQYF.

Only a few counts were recorded for this clonotype. V usage is TRBV21-1 and J usage is TRBJ1-1; the DNA was not used to check the table's D call, TRBD1. TRBV21-1 represents a pseudogene. This CDR3 is 16 amino acids long. CDR3 sequence reads: CATHQGHGFANTEAFF. CDR3 sequence (DNA): TGTGCCACTCACCAGGGACACGGTTTTGCGAACACTGAAGCTTTCTTT.

A few counts support this clonotype. This sequence joins TRBV29-1 and TRBJ2-7; either TRBD1 or TRBD2 may fit D (5 bases each). This CDR3 comprises 15 residues. V lost 2 bases and J lost 2, with 16 bases in between. CDR1 is SQVTM, CDR2 ANQGSEA, per germline. Here the CDR3 reads CSVEKWGRPTYEQYF. CDR3 nucleotide sequence: TGCAGCGTTGAAAAGTGGGGGAGACCTACCTACGAGCAGTACTTC.

By sample fraction, this clonotype is large. The V call is TRBV6-5, the J call TRBJ2-7, with 10 bases that match TRBD1. J was trimmed by 2 bases and V by 6 bases; bases with no gene match: 7. The CDR3 length is 15 residues. Germline assignment: CDR1 MNHEY and CDR2 SVGAGI. CDR3 coding DNA: TGTGCCAGCAGCCGGTCTGGACAGGGGGCCTACGAGCAGTACTTC. Protein sequence: CASSRSGQGAYEQYF.

About this clonotype: Since a much larger clone is just one base distant, this may be a read error. The chain has TRBV7-2 and TRBJ2-3; 10 bases match TRBD2. Germline CDR1 reads SGHTA; CDR2 reads FQGNSA. The CDR3 is 15 amino acids. For the CDR3, the DNA is TGTGTCAGCAGCTTGGAGCGGGGGGGGACAGATACGCAGTATTTT. Its protein is CVSSLERGGTDTQYF.

By its share, this clonotype is medium-sized (0.01 to 0.1%). As DNA, the CDR3 is TGCAGTGCTAGACGACAGGGGGCGACAGATACGCAGTATTTT. Its translation: CSARRQGATDTQYF. This chain connects TRBV20-1 to TRBJ2-3, with TRBD1 matching over 10 bases. Germline CDR1 is DFQATT and CDR2 is SNEGSKA (reference sequence). The CDR3 is 14 amino acids. With 2 bases clipped from V and 3 bases from J, the junction kept 2 bases outside the gene matches.

In this sample, this clonotype is large. CDR3 sequence: CSASGQYIYGYTF. The DNA of the CDR3 is TGCAGTGCTTCGGGACAGTACATCTATGGCTACACCTTC. The J gene is TRBJ1-2, the V gene TRBV20-1; TRBD1 matches at 7 bases. CDR1 and CDR2 (germline): DFQATT, SNEGSKA (reference sequence). The CDR3 is 13 amino acids. Trimming at V came to 5 bases and at J to 4 bases, leaving 7 bases not matched to a gene.

This clonotype is medium-sized by share. This chain connects TRBV20-1 to TRBJ2-3; D could derive from TRBD1 or TRBD2 (5 bases each). The CDR3 is 14 amino acids. The germline V gene encodes CDR1 DFQATT and CDR2 SNEGSKA (reference sequence). The V end was cut by 1 base, the J end by 2 bases, with 10 bases between. The CDR3 DNA sequence: TGCAGTGCTAGAGGCTTCGGGGCCACAGATACGCAGTATTTT. The encoded protein is CSARGFGATDTQYF.

V is TRBV4-1 and J is TRBJ1-2, with 7 bases identical to TRBD1. The germline CDR1 and CDR2 sequences are MGHRA and YSYEKL. V gave up 0 bases and J gave up 0 bases; unmatched junction bases: 4. The length of the CDR3 is 16 residues. CDR3 in amino acids: CASSQDRDRANYGYTF. The DNA for the CDR3 is TGCGCCAGCAGCCAAGATAGGGACAGAGCTAACTATGGCTACACCTTC.

This clonotype has a handful of counts. The CDR3 here is CASTKIGQKADEQYF. In DNA, the CDR3 is TGTGCCAGCACTAAAATCGGTCAAAAGGCCGACGAGCAGTACTTC. The rearrangement joins TRBV28 to TRBJ2-7; D remains ambiguous. Germline values: CDR1 MDHEN, CDR2 SYDVKM. Trimming removed 7 bases at V and 5 bases at J, with 21 bases between. This CDR3 is 15 amino acids long.

The CDR3 nucleotides read TGTGCCAGCAGAGTGGACAGGAAGGGAGACTATGGCTACACCTTC. Translating it yields CASRVDRKGDYGYTF. This chain connects TRBV2 to TRBJ1-2; TRBD1 aligns across 7 bases. V shed 6 bases, J shed 3 bases, and the junction held 10 bases outside the gene matches. Germline assignment: CDR1 SNHLY and CDR2 FYNNEI. The CDR3 extends over 15 amino acids. The entire variable domain, with the rest obtained from reference TRBV2 and TRBJ1-2, is as follows: EPEVTQTPSHQVTQMGQEVILRCVPISNHLYFYWYRQILGQKVEFLVSFYNNEISEKSEIFDDQFSVERPDGSNFTLKIRSTKLEDSAMYFCASRVDRKGDYGYTFGSGTRLTVV.

As concerns this clonotype: A much larger clonotype is one base distant, so this may be a read error. The chain couples TRBV28 to TRBJ1-5; no definite D call. This CDR3 has 15 residues. Germline V CDR1 and CDR2: MDHEN, SYDVKM. CDR3 region: CASSLALGGGQPQRF. The CDR3 coding sequence is TGTGCCAGCAGTTTAGCATTAGGTGGAGGGCAGCCCCAGCGTTTT.

This clonotype is judged medium-sized. The chain joins TRBV20-1 to TRBJ2-7; 10 nucleotides line up with TRBD2. The germline gives CDR1 DFQATT, CDR2 SNEGSKA (reference sequence). With 3 bases clipped from V and 4 bases from J, the junction kept 6 bases outside the gene matches. The CDR3 covers 14 residues. CDR3 sequence: CSASRTSGLYEQYF. The CDR3 nucleotides read TGCAGTGCTAGCCGGACTAGCGGTTTGTACGAGCAGTACTTC.

This clonotype is labeled medium-sized (0.01 to 0.1%). The rearrangement joins TRBV20-1 to TRBJ2-3; no clear D gene. Germline assignment: CDR1 DFQATT and CDR2 SNEGSKA (reference sequence). Trimming removed 6 bases at V and 1 base at J, with 17 bases between. The CDR3 length is 15 residues. The CDR3 loop reads CSAPPSSVGTDTQYF. The CDR3 DNA reads TGCAGTGCCCCTCCCTCTAGTGTTGGCACAGATACGCAGTATTTT.